A single sample is the source of the 15 T cell receptor beta chains below, sequenced in a study of blood T cell repertoires in COVID-19. Repertoires were generated with immunoSEQ multiplex PCR, while TCRdb's copy carries only in-frame clones and drops some. The sample includes 150,000 to 170,000 clones, around 84% of them seen just once. Sequencing used PBMCs or T cells enriched from blood (not recorded which). Source of these receptors: a middle-aged man who had recovered from COVID-19.

This chain links TRBV10-3 with TRBJ1-1; D is ambiguous. The CDR3 runs to 14 residues. From germline, CDR1 is ENHRY and CDR2 SYGVKD. V lost 2 bases to trimming and J lost 1 base, with 8 bases between them. CDR3 residues: CAISEVGRNTEAFF. In nucleotides, the CDR3 is TGTGCCATCAGTGAGGTAGGGAGGAACACTGAAGCTTTCTTT.

The chain employs TRBV15 and TRBJ2-4, with D uncertain. Germline-derived CDR1 and CDR2 are LNHNV and YYDKDF (reference sequence). There are 15 residues in the CDR3. The germline V and J ends were trimmed by 6 bases and 4 bases, with 16 bases remaining between them. CDR3 sequence: CATSQFSSSKNIQYF. In DNA form, the CDR3 reads TGTGCCACCAGTCAATTTAGCAGTAGTAAAAACATTCAGTACTTC. Full variable domain (outside the CDR3, taken from reference TRBV15 and TRBJ2-4): DAMVIQNPRYQVTQFGKPVTLSCSQTLNHNVMYWYQQKSSQAPKLLFHYYDKDFNNEADTPDNFQSRRPNTSFCFLDIRSPGLGDTAMYLCATSQFSSSKNIQYFGAGTRLSVL.

This clone was counted a few times. The CDR3 DNA is TGTGCCAGTAGTCCTACTCGGACAGGGGGAATCAATCAGCCCCAGCATTTT. Protein product: CASSPTRTGGINQPQHF. The rearrangement joins TRBV19 to TRBJ1-5, with 10 bases identical to TRBD1. The ends lost 5 bases at V and 3 bases at J; junction bases unmatched: 10. The germline gives CDR1 LNHDA, CDR2 SQIVND (reference sequence). There are 17 residues in the CDR3.

This chain joins TRBV5-1 and TRBJ2-7, with D perhaps matching TRBD1 (7 bases). This CDR3 region has 15 residues. Germline values: CDR1 SGHRS, CDR2 YFSETQ. Trimming cost V 6 bases and J 3 bases, with 19 bases left between them. CDR3 coding DNA: TGCGCCAGCACCTCCAGGGGGGACCTAAACTACGAGCAGTACTTC. It specifies CASTSRGDLNYEQYF.

The chain recombines TRBV5-1 with TRBJ1-4; D is perhaps TRBD1 (5 bases). The germline CDR1 and CDR2 sequences are SGHRS and YFSETQ. The CDR3 covers 14 residues. V was trimmed by 2 bases and J by 7 bases, leaving 12 bases between them. The CDR3 spells CASSLGRAGEKLFF. CDR3 nucleotide sequence: TGCGCCAGCAGCTTAGGCAGGGCCGGTGAAAAACTGTTTTTT.

This CDR3 reads CASSLLGSREGEQYF. The CDR3 bases are TGTGCCAGCAGCTTATTAGGGTCCAGGGAGGGCGAGCAGTACTTC. This chain uses TRBV7-9 with TRBJ2-7; 7 bases are shared with TRBD2. V gave up 2 bases and J gave up 6 bases; unmatched junction bases: 10. This CDR3 spans 15 amino acids. Per the germline V gene, CDR1 is SEHNR and CDR2 is FQNEAQ (reference sequence).

The J gene is TRBJ1-1, the V gene TRBV11-3; 10 positions match TRBD1. The CDR3 runs to 18 residues. In germline, CDR1 is SGHNT, CDR2 YENEEA. J lost 4 bases, V lost 5 bases, and 16 bases had no gene match. The CDR3 nucleotides are TGTGCCAGCAGCCTTGTTCCGGGACAGGGGTTTGCGGGCACTGAAGCTTTCTTT. Protein: CASSLVPGQGFAGTEAFF.

This clone showed up many times. V and J are TRBV6-1 and TRBJ2-2; 11 bases line up with TRBD2. Germline V gene sequence: CDR1 MNHNS, CDR2 SASEGT. The CDR3 length is 16 residues. The J segment lost 7 bases and the V segment lost 1 base, leaving 5 bases of the junction unmatched. Here the CDR3 DNA reads TGTGCCAGCAGTGAAGTAGCGGGGGGGTCGGACGGGGAGCTGTTTTTT. Encoded protein: CASSEVAGGSDGELFF.

V usage is TRBV10-3 and J usage is TRBJ1-5; D call uncertain. CDR1 ENHRY and CDR2 SYGVKD come from the germline V gene. This CDR3 has 13 residues. The V end was cut by 3 bases, the J end by 6 bases, with 9 bases between. CDR3 nucleotide sequence: TGTGCCATCAGTGATCAAGGGAGTCAGCCCCAGCATTTT. This gives the protein CAISDQGSQPQHF.

The rearrangement links TRBV5-6 to TRBJ2-7; 9 bases are a match to TRBD1. The CDR3 spans 13 residues. V lost 10 bases and J lost 2; bases outside the gene matches: 7. CDR1 and CDR2 from the germline V gene are SGHDT and YYEEEE. The CDR3 DNA reads as TGTGCCTCCCGGGACAGGGAGACCTACGAGCAGTACTTC. Protein: CASRDRETYEQYF.

This chain links TRBV5-5 with TRBJ1-1, with a weak D call TRBD1 (6 bases). This CDR3 is 16 amino acids long. The V and J ends lost 0 bases and 1 base respectively, with 13 bases between them. Germline V lookup: CDR1 SGHKS, CDR2 YYEKEE (reference sequence). The CDR3 DNA sequence: TGTGCCAGCAGCTTGGGACCGGGACAAAAGAACACTGAAGCTTTCTTT. Amino acid sequence: CASSLGPGQKNTEAFF.

The CDR3 coding sequence is TGCACCAGCAGCCAGAATTATAGGCCCCGGACAGGGATAAAATCTGGGGCCAACGTCCTGACTTTC. Translation gives CTSSQNYRPRTGIKSGANVLTF. The V call is TRBV1, the J call TRBJ2-6; TRBD1 reflects the table's D call only, with no check against the DNA. TRBV1 is annotated as a pseudogene. The CDR3 is made up of 22 amino acids.

This clone was found once. J is TRBJ1-2 and V is TRBV4-1; D ambiguous. Germline V gene data show CDR1 as MGHRA and CDR2 as YSYEKL. CDR3 length equals 13 residues. The V end lost 4 bases, the J end lost 7 bases, and 13 bases lay between the germline ends. CDR3 bases: TGCGCCAGCAGCCGCGGTGAGGGAGTTGGCTACACCTTC. Protein: CASSRGEGVGYTF.

CDR3 residues: CASSPPSVAGGVYEQYF. CDR3 nucleotide sequence: TGTGCCAGCAGTCCTCCTTCCGTGGCGGGGGGGGTCTACGAGCAGTACTTC. The chain employs TRBV27 and TRBJ2-7, with TRBD2 matching over 9 bases. After removal of 5 bases from V and 3 bases from J, the junction contained 14 bases not matched to a gene. Germline V CDR1 and CDR2: MNHEY, SMNVEV (reference sequence). The CDR3 length is 17 residues.

The CDR3 sequence: CASSSPSDLNSPLHF. The CDR3 DNA follows: TGTGCCAGCAGCTCACCATCTGACTTGAATTCACCCCTCCACTTT. V gene TRBV7-9 combines with J gene TRBJ1-6, with D uncertain. V dropped 4 bases and J dropped 7 bases, with 14 bases sitting between them. The CDR3 loop spans 15 amino acids. Germline values: CDR1 SEHNR, CDR2 FQNEAQ (reference sequence).